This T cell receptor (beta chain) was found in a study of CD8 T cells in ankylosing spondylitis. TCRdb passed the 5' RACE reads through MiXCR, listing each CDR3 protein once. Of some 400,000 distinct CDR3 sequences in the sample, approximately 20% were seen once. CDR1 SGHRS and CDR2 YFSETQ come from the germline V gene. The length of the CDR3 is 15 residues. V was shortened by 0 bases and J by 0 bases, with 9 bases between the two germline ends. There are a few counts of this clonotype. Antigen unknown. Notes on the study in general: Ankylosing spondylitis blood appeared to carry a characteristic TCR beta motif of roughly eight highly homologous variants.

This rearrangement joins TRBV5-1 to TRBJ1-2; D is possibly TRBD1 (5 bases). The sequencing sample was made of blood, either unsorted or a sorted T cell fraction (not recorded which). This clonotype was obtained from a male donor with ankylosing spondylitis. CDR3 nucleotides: TGCGCCAGCAGCTTGGGGGACGGATCTAACTATGGCTACACCTTC. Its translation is CASSLGDGSNYGYTF.